A selection of T cell receptor beta chains follows, all from one sample in a study of monozygotic twins with inflammatory bowel disease. TCRdb reprocessed the 5' RACE reads and keeps a single row for each CDR3 protein, giving no DNA. The sample has more than 100,000 distinct CDR3 sequences, and its top ten clones hold 1.5% to 2%. Sequencing was done on a sample of blood. Every receptor here comes from a human donor with ulcerative colitis or Crohn's disease, or a healthy co-twin of an affected twin (not recorded which). Each CDR3 is given with its conserved first and last residue. Where a row states a size, it is once, few, many or the class of an expanded clone; other rows omit it.

clone_size: -
j_call: TRBJ1-5
v_call: TRBV12-3/TRBV12-4
cdr3_aa: CASSRQGRWDQPQHF

clone_size: -
j_call: TRBJ2-7
v_call: TRBV5-5
cdr3_aa: CASSRGDRNSYEQYF

clone_size: -
j_call: TRBJ2-7
v_call: TRBV6-1
cdr3_aa: CASSEGYYEQYF

clone_size: -
j_call: TRBJ2-7
v_call: TRBV7-9
cdr3_aa: CASSSSGRGSYEQYF

clone_size: -
j_call: TRBJ2-5
v_call: TRBV27
cdr3_aa: CASKPLGRHRGQETQYF

clone_size: -
j_call: TRBJ1-1
v_call: TRBV12-3/TRBV12-4
cdr3_aa: CASSIRGNTEAFF

clone_size: -
j_call: TRBJ2-7
v_call: TRBV7-2
cdr3_aa: CASSLGLAGALNEQYF

clone_size: -
j_call: TRBJ2-3
v_call: TRBV4-3
cdr3_aa: CASSQDLAGVADTQYF

clone_size: -
j_call: TRBJ2-1
v_call: TRBV7-2
cdr3_aa: CASSWDRYNEQFF

clone_size: medium-sized
j_call: TRBJ2-2
v_call: TRBV5-1
cdr3_aa: CASSPLDRNTGELFF

clone_size: -
j_call: TRBJ2-1
v_call: TRBV30
cdr3_aa: CAWSRGAYNEQFF

clone_size: -
j_call: TRBJ2-7
v_call: TRBV24-1
cdr3_aa: CAVAGTGGRSSYEQYF

clone_size: -
j_call: TRBJ1-1
v_call: TRBV12-3/TRBV12-4
cdr3_aa: CASSFLQGRANTEAFF

clone_size: -
j_call: TRBJ1-5
v_call: TRBV20-1
cdr3_aa: CSAQPTGVVNQPQHF

clone_size: -
j_call: TRBJ2-5
v_call: TRBV7-2
cdr3_aa: CASSLLLARETQYF

clone_size: -
j_call: TRBJ2-4
v_call: TRBV20-1
cdr3_aa: CSARTGGVENIQYF

clone_size: -
j_call: TRBJ2-3
v_call: TRBV20-1
cdr3_aa: CSVRQSTDTQYF

clone_size: -
j_call: TRBJ2-1
v_call: TRBV24-1
cdr3_aa: CATRPSGRVTYNKQFF

clone_size: -
j_call: TRBJ2-7
v_call: TRBV28
cdr3_aa: CASNRMGSYEQYF

clone_size: -
j_call: TRBJ2-5
v_call: TRBV5-1
cdr3_aa: CASSLGSSLRQETQYF

clone_size: -
j_call: TRBJ1-1
v_call: TRBV29-1
cdr3_aa: CSVVALFGEAFF

clone_size: -
j_call: TRBJ2-7
v_call: TRBV6-2/TRBV6-3
cdr3_aa: CASRPTGGQGGYEQYF

clone_size: -
j_call: TRBJ1-2
v_call: TRBV6-4
cdr3_aa: CASSDSGFGRVGYTF

clone_size: -
j_call: TRBJ2-1
v_call: TRBV7-9
cdr3_aa: CASSSLRGSSSYNEQFF

clone_size: -
j_call: TRBJ2-2
v_call: TRBV28
cdr3_aa: CASSLSTGMRSGELFF

clone_size: -
j_call: TRBJ2-1
v_call: TRBV5-4
cdr3_aa: CASSLSGQAEQFF